This T cell receptor (beta chain) emerged from a study of blood T cell repertoires in COVID-19. Background on the study: Acute and convalescent COVID-19 samples came from the United States, Italy and Spain.

Repertoires were generated with immunoSEQ multiplex PCR, while TCRdb's copy carries only in-frame clones and drops some. The table shows some 250,000 clones, with approximately 90% occurring only once. J gave up 3 bases and V 4 bases, and 6 bases lay outside the gene matches. This CDR3 has 16 amino acids. Germline values: CDR1 MGHDK, CDR2 SYGVNS. The source is a woman aged 40 to 49 with acute COVID-19. The sequenced sample consisted of PBMCs or T cells enriched from blood (not recorded which). This sequence joins TRBV25-1 and TRBJ2-2, with TRBD1 identical over 9 bases. The CDR3 sequence is CASSGVQGAYTGELFF. The CDR3, as DNA: TGTGCCAGCAGTGGTGTACAGGGGGCGTACACCGGGGAGCTGTTTTTT. Full variable domain (remainder filled in from reference TRBV25-1 and TRBJ2-2): EADIYQTPRYLVIGTGKKITLECSQTMGHDKMYWYQQDPGMELHLIHYSYGVNSTEKGDLSSESTVSRIRTEHFPLTLESARPSHTSQYLCASSGVQGAYTGELFFGEGSRLTVL.